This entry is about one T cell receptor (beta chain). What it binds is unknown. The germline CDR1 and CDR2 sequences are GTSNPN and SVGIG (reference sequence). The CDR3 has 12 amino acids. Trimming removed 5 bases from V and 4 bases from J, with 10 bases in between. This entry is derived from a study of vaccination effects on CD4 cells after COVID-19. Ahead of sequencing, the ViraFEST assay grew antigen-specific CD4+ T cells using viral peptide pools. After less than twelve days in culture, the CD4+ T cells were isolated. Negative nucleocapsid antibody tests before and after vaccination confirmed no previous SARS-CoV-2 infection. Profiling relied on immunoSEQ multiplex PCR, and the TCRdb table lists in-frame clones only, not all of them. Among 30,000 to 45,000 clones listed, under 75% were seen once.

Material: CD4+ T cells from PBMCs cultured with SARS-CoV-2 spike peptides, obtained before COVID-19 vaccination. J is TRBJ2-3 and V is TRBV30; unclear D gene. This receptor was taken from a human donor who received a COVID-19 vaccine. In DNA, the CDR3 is TGTGCCTGGGGTAGAGTTCCAGATACGCAGTATTTT. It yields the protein CAWGRVPDTQYF.